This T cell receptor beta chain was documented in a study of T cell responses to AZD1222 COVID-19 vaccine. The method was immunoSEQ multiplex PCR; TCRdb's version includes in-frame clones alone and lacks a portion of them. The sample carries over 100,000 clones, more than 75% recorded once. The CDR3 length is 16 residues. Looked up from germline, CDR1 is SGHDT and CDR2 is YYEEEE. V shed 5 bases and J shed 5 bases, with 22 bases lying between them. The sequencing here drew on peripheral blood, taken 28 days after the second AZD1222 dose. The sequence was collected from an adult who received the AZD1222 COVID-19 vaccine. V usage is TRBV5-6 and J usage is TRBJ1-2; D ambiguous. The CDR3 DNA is TGTGCCAGCAGGTCGTCGATCCCAGACCTCACTTATGGCTACACCTTC. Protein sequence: CASRSSIPDLTYGYTF.